This passage covers 27 T cell receptor beta chains from one sample sequenced in a study of tumor and adjacent non-tumor tissue in lung cancer. This sample's RNA came from whole unsorted tissue. TCRbeta libraries were built with three rounds of nested PCR, modified from ARM-PCR. TCRdb reanalysed the multiplex PCR reads using MiXCR and keeps one entry per CDR3 protein. The sample carries approximately 120,000 distinct CDR3 sequences, roughly 67% recorded once. Sequencing was performed on lung tumor tissue. All receptors come from a man younger than 40 with non-small cell lung cancer.

The V call is TRBV2, the J call TRBJ2-2; TRBD2 matches 9 bases. V dropped 10 bases and J dropped 7; count of bases not matched to a gene: 19. CDR3 length: 17 amino acids. The germline CDR1 and CDR2 sequences are SNHLY and FYNNEI. CDR3 residues: CATISSLTGTSSGELFF. CDR3 nucleotides: TGTGCCACAATTTCCTCTCTCACCGGGACTAGCAGCGGGGAGCTGTTTTTT.

About this clonotype itself: A read error is possible here, since a much larger clone lies one base away. The rearrangement joins TRBV20-1 to TRBJ2-1, with 8 bases identical to TRBD2. Germline CDR1 is DFQATT and CDR2 is SNEGSKA (reference sequence). This CDR3 spans 16 amino acids. In DNA, the CDR3 is TGCAGTGCTAGTCTTTATCTAGCGGGTTTCTACGATGAGCAGTTCTTC. Amino acids: CSASLYLAGFYDEQFF.

The CDR3 sequence: CSVEGVDSQPQHF. CDR3 in DNA: TGCAGCGTTGAAGGGGTGGACAGTCAGCCCCAGCATTTT. The rearrangement links TRBV29-1 to TRBJ1-5; D possibly corresponds to TRBD1 (6 bases). Trimming stripped 1 base from V and 6 bases from J, with 10 bases between. The length of the CDR3 is 13 residues. The germline gives CDR1 SQVTM, CDR2 ANQGSEA. The variable domain in full, completed from reference TRBV29-1 and TRBJ1-5, reads SAVISQKPSRDICQRGTSLTIQCQVDSQVTMMFWYRQQPGQSLTLIATANQGSEATYESGFVIDKFPISRPNLTFSTLTVSNMSPEDSSIYLCSVEGVDSQPQHFGDGTRLSIL.

The chain carries TRBV12-3 or TRBV12-4 and TRBJ1-2, with D perhaps matching TRBD1 (6 bases). Trimming pared 7 bases from V and 5 bases from J, leaving 17 bases between. This CDR3 comprises 14 residues. CDR3 sequence: CASTLTGAGYGYTF. The CDR3 coding sequence is TGTGCCAGCACCTTGACGGGGGCTGGGTATGGCTACACCTTC.

CDR3 amino acids: CASSERAERRYNEQFF. CDR3 DNA: TGCGCCAGCAGTGAGAGAGCGGAAAGAAGGTACAATGAGCAGTTCTTC. This chain connects TRBV10-2 to TRBJ2-1, with D possibly matching TRBD2 (5 bases). V was trimmed by 2 bases and J by 4 bases, leaving 15 bases between them. Germline CDR1 reads WSHSY; CDR2 reads SAAADI. The CDR3 consists of 16 residues.

About this clonotype itself: This may be a read error, as it is one base from a much larger clone. V usage is TRBV5-4 and J usage is TRBJ2-5; D is tentatively TRBD1 or TRBD2 (5 bases each). The CDR3 is 13 residues long. The V gene lost 7 bases and the J gene lost 5 bases, with 15 bases spanning the gap. CDR1 and CDR2 (germline): SGHNT, YYREEE (reference sequence). The CDR3 nucleotides are TGTGCCAGCCGTTTACGGGGCCATGAGACCCAGTACTTC. Its translation: CASRLRGHETQYF. The whole variable domain, remainder taken from reference TRBV5-4 and TRBJ2-5, is ETGVTQSPTHLIKTRGQQVTLRCSSQSGHNTVSWYQQALGQGPQFIFQYYREEENGRGNFPPRFSGLQFPNYSSELNVNALELDDSALYLCASRLRGHETQYFGPGTRLLVL.

Comment on this clonotype: A read error may account for a junction end that differs from germline. The chain is built from TRBV6-5 and TRBJ2-3; the D gene is possibly TRBD2 (7 bases). Germline CDR1 and CDR2: MNHEY and SVGAGI. CDR3 length: 15 residues. The CDR3 DNA sequence: TGTGCCAGCGGTTACTCGGGGGGCCTTGGGAATACGCAGTATTTT. Translated: CASGYSGGLGNTQYF.

Comment on this clonotype: Compared with germline, one end of the junction differs, possibly owing to a read error. V and J are TRBV20-1 and TRBJ2-2; 8 positions match TRBD1. The CDR3 sequence is 12 residues long. Germline V lookup: CDR1 DFQATT, CDR2 SNEGSKA (reference sequence). The CDR3 region has the DNA TGCAGCACACAGGGGGGCACCCGGGAGCTATTTTTT. Protein product: CSTQGGTRELFF.

About this clonotype: A much larger clone is a single base away; this may be a read error. The chain couples TRBV29-1 to TRBJ1-1; perhaps TRBD1 as D (5 bases). V was pared by 4 bases and J by 1 base, with 13 bases between. CDR3 size: 14 residues. Germline V gives CDR1 SQVTM, CDR2 ANQGSEA. The CDR3 reads CSVVTWDQNTEAFF. The CDR3 coding sequence is TGCAGCGTTGTGACTTGGGACCAGAACACTGAAGCTTTCTTT.

As for this clonotype: This may be a read error: a much more frequent sequence differs by one nucleotide. This chain connects TRBV29-1 to TRBJ2-5, with TRBD1 as a possible D gene (6 bases). The CDR3 spans 12 residues. V lost 8 bases and J lost 10, with 20 bases in between. Per the germline V gene, CDR1 is SQVTM and CDR2 is ANQGSEA. CDR3 sequence: CSTSAGAKIQYF. The CDR3 DNA is TGCAGCACATCGGCAGGGGCCAAAATCCAGTACTTC.

In the case of this clonotype: This may be a read error: a much more frequent sequence differs by one nucleotide. The chain employs TRBV12-5 and TRBJ2-5; D is uncertain. V was clipped by 6 bases and J by 5 bases, with 13 bases between them. Germline-derived CDR1 and CDR2 are LGHNT and FRNRAP. The CDR3 spans 13 residues. CDR3 bases: TGTGCTAGTGGCAAGTACTTTTGGGAGACCCAGTACTTC. This gives the protein CASGKYFWETQYF. Together with reference TRBV12-5 and TRBJ2-5, the CDR3 gives the full variable domain: DARVTQTPRHKVTEMGQEVTMRCQPILGHNTVFWYRQTMMQGLELLAYFRNRAPLDDSGMPKDRFSAEMPDATLATLKIQPSEPRDSAVYFCASGKYFWETQYFGPGTRLLVL.

A note on this clonotype: A much larger clone sits a single nucleotide away, making a read error possible. This chain uses TRBV6-1 with TRBJ1-1; D not resolved. Germline V gene lookup returns CDR1 MNHNS and CDR2 SASEGT. The CDR3 extends over 11 amino acids. The CDR3, as DNA: TGTGTCATGACATTCAACACTGAAGCTTTCTTT. Protein product: CVMTFNTEAFF.

Only a few counts were recorded for this clonotype. This CDR3 is CASSPLSSGQETQYF. The CDR3 DNA sequence: TGCGCCAGCAGCCCCCTTTCTAGCGGCCAAGAGACCCAGTACTTC. V gene TRBV5-1 combines with J gene TRBJ2-5; 7 positions agree with TRBD2. The CDR3 covers 15 residues. V shed 4 bases and J 1 base; nucleotides not matched to a gene: 7. Germline assignment: CDR1 SGHRS and CDR2 YFSETQ.

Turning to this clonotype: Since a much larger clone is just one base distant, this may be a read error. This chain links TRBV9 with TRBJ2-3; 8 bases line up with TRBD1. V lost 4 bases and J lost 4; bases outside the gene matches: 11. This CDR3 is 16 amino acids long. Germline lookup yields CDR1 SGDLS and CDR2 YYNGEE. For the CDR3, the DNA is TGTGCCAGCAGCCCACGATGCGGACAGGGATCAGATACGCAGTATTTT. Translating gives CASSPRCGQGSDTQYF.

On this clonotype itself: The germline gene is not matched at one end of the junction; a read error may be the cause. J is TRBJ2-1 and V is TRBV20-1; TRBD2 aligns across 9 bases. The CDR3 loop spans 15 amino acids. Germline V gene sequence: CDR1 DFQATT, CDR2 SNEGSKA (reference sequence). CDR3 DNA sequence: TGCAGTGCTAGAGATAGCGGGAGCTTGTTCTATGAGCGGCTCTTC. Encoded protein: CSARDSGSLFYERLF.

J is TRBJ2-1 and V is TRBV20-1; 10 bases are shared with TRBD2. Germline V gene lookup returns CDR1 DFQATT and CDR2 SNEGSKA (reference sequence). The CDR3 spans 14 residues. CDR3 residues: CTTRTSGDYNEQFF. CDR3 sequence (DNA): TGCACTACTCGTACTAGCGGGGATTACAATGAGCAGTTCTTC.

Concerning this clonotype: This likely comes from a read error, as the CDR3 has no conserved phenylalanine or tryptophan at its end. The rearrangement links TRBV11-1 to TRBJ2-2; 7 positions match TRBD1. J was trimmed by 4 bases and V by 7 bases; bases with no gene match: 21. The CDR3 is 19 amino acids. The germline gives CDR1 SGHAT, CDR2 FQDESV (reference sequence). CDR3 loop: CASNQMLGGGSPSTGELFL. The CDR3 DNA sequence: TGTGCCAGCAACCAAATGCTAGGGGGCGGTTCACCGTCCACCGGGGAGCTGTTTTTG.

This clonotype has at least ten counts. The rearrangement joins TRBV6-5 to TRBJ2-7; 11 positions match TRBD2. CDR3 size: 14 residues. With 6 bases clipped from V and 3 bases from J, the junction kept 4 bases outside the gene matches. Germline V gene lookup returns CDR1 MNHEY and CDR2 SVGAGI. The CDR3 DNA is TGTGCCAGCAGGCCGGGACTAGCGGTCTACGAGCAGTACTTC. Translating gives CASRPGLAVYEQYF.

A note on this clonotype: This may arise from a read error, as a much more abundant clone is one base away. The rearrangement joins TRBV10-1 to TRBJ2-7; the match to TRBD2 covers 9 bases. Germline V gives CDR1 WNHNN, CDR2 SYGVQD (reference sequence). CDR3 size: 14 residues. This chain's CDR3 is CAGSPSGELNGQYF. The CDR3, as DNA: TGCGCCGGCAGTCCTAGCGGGGAGCTAAACGGGCAGTACTTC.

This clonotype has a single count. The V gene is TRBV5-4, the J gene TRBJ2-1; a weak D match, TRBD2 (6 bases). This CDR3 contains 13 residues. Trimming pared 3 bases from V and 13 bases from J, leaving 17 bases between. Germline-derived CDR1 and CDR2 are SGHNT and YYREEE (reference sequence). CDR3 residues: CASSSPLGRDQFF. In DNA, the CDR3 is TGTGCCAGCAGCTCCCCCCTGGGGCGGGATCAGTTCTTC.

A remark on this clonotype: Without the conserved terminal phenylalanine or tryptophan, this CDR3 likely stems from a read error. The chain carries TRBV20-1 and TRBJ2-5, with TRBD2 matching 9 bases. The germline CDR1 and CDR2 sequences are DFQATT and SNEGSKA (reference sequence). This CDR3 has 13 residues. The CDR3 spells CTAKAGGQETQYC. The CDR3, as DNA: TGCACTGCTAAAGCGGGGGGCCAAGAGACCCAGTACTGC.

Remarks on this clonotype: A much more abundant neighbour one base away suggests this may be a read error. The chain is built from TRBV4-1 and TRBJ2-7; 9 positions match TRBD2. The CDR3 runs 14 residues. With V trimmed by 6 bases and J by 6 bases, 9 bases remained unmatched. Germline V CDR1 and CDR2: MGHRA, YSYEKL. The CDR3 loop is CASSGRREGPEQYF. CDR3 nucleotides: TGCGCCAGCAGTGGGCGGCGGGAGGGCCCCGAGCAGTACTTC.

This clonotype came up a few times. A read error may be the cause here, since a much bigger clone is one base away. The rearrangement links TRBV6-5 to TRBJ1-1; no firm D call. The CDR3 totals 15 residues. Germline lookup yields CDR1 MNHEY and CDR2 SVGAGI. The germline V and J ends were trimmed by 6 bases and 1 base, with 15 bases remaining between them. The CDR3 is CASSRRSEGNTEAFF. DNA for the CDR3: TGTGCCAGCAGCCGCCGCAGTGAGGGGAACACTGAAGCTTTCTTT.

Worth noting for this clonotype: The germline gene is not matched at one end of the junction; a read error may be the cause. V usage is TRBV13 and J usage is TRBJ2-7, with 9 bases matching TRBD2. Germline assignment: CDR1 PRHDT and CDR2 FYEKMQ (reference sequence). This CDR3 is built from 14 residues. The CDR3 spells CVSSQREVGYEQYF. The CDR3 DNA follows: TGTGTCAGCAGCCAGCGGGAGGTGGGCTACGAGCAGTACTTC.

A word on this clonotype: Germline is not matched at one junction end, which may reflect a read error. The gene calls are TRBV7-2 and TRBJ1-4; no firm D call. The CDR3 runs 14 residues. Germline V gives CDR1 SGHTA, CDR2 FQGNSA. CDR3 loop: CASSLERANEKLFF. CDR3 coding DNA: TGTGCTAGCAGCTTAGAAAGGGCTAATGAAAAACTGTTTTTT.

This clonotype was seen at least ten times. This sequence joins TRBV10-3 and TRBJ1-6, with TRBD1 matching 11 bases. J was trimmed by 8 bases and V by 8 bases; bases with no gene match: 2. Germline V gene lookup returns CDR1 ENHRY and CDR2 SYGVKD. The CDR3 totals 13 residues. The DNA for the CDR3 is TGTGCCATCCGGGACAGGGGGGATTCACCCCTCCACTTT. It encodes CAIRDRGDSPLHF.

About this clonotype itself: One end of the junction fails to match germline, which may point to a read error. This rearrangement joins TRBV13 to TRBJ2-1, with D perhaps matching TRBD1 or TRBD2 (6 bases each). The CDR3 is 18 amino acids. Germline CDR1 PRHDT, CDR2 FYEKMQ (reference sequence). CDR3 sequence: CASSSTGTGGTAYNGQFF. The CDR3 coding sequence is TGTGCCAGCAGCTCAACAGGGACTGGCGGAACAGCCTACAATGGGCAGTTCTTC.